This T cell receptor (beta chain) originates from a study of T-cell memory formation after mild COVID-19. Turning to the study itself: Clustering of TCRs was largely donor specific. General study points: Second-wave clones with a day 37 peak had unconfirmed SARS-CoV-2 specificity. Clones contracting across day 15 to 85 had a balanced CD4/CD8 profile; later expanding clones leaned CD4+. CD8+ contracting clones occupied EMRA, while CD4+ ones occupied mainly CM and EM.

A few counts support this clonotype. Its antigen is as yet unknown. TCRdb recomputed calls from the 5' RACE reads with MiXCR, one row per CDR3 protein. The sample consists of 300,000 to 350,000 distinct CDR3 sequences, 10% to 15% of them appearing once. In germline, CDR1 is MNHEY, CDR2 SVGEGT. The CDR3 loop spans 15 amino acids. V shed 6 bases, J shed 4 bases, and the junction held 9 bases outside the gene matches. Source material: PBMCs or a T cell subset sorted from them (not recorded which). This TCR came from a man aged 18 to 29 who had mild COVID-19 (a few samples of this study predate the infection). Cell type and time point are not known. V is TRBV6-2 or TRBV6-3 and J is TRBJ1-2, with TRBD1 matching over 9 bases. CDR3 loop: CASSPGVQGAYGYTF. DNA for the CDR3: TGTGCCAGCAGCCCCGGAGTACAGGGGGCCTATGGCTACACCTTC.